The 19 T cell receptor beta chains listed next were all sequenced from one sample in a study of blood T cells in healthy people across ages. Next came a second PCR, run for about 7 to 11 cycles, which used a sample-barcoded 5' primer along with a J-beta primer mix. TCRdb reprocessed the 5' RACE reads with MiXCR, giving one entry per CDR3 protein. The table includes 750,000 to 1,000,000 distinct CDR3 sequences, around 29% detected once. A further study also used this sample, focusing on T cells of mothers and their children.

Sequenced: blood. The source of these receptors is a woman between 40 and 55 years old in good health.

The chain links TRBV5-1 to TRBJ2-1, with D perhaps matching TRBD1 (7 bases). V dropped 3 bases and J dropped 9 bases, with 16 bases sitting between them. The CDR3 extends over 14 amino acids. CDR1 and CDR2 (germline): SGHRS, YFSETQ. CDR3 bases: TGCGCCAGCAGCTCCTACTCAGGGGGAGGTGAGCAGTTCTTC. Its translation: CASSSYSGGGEQFF.

Only a few counts were recorded for this clonotype. The V and J genes are TRBV2 and TRBJ2-4; 8 bases fit TRBD2. V lost 6 bases to trimming and J lost 0 bases; unmatched junction nucleotides: 4. The germline gives CDR1 SNHLY, CDR2 FYNNEI. There are 15 residues in the CDR3. For the CDR3, the DNA is TGTGCCAGCAGCCGGGAGGGAGTAGCCAAAAACATTCAGTACTTC. It codes for CASSREGVAKNIQYF. Combining the CDR3 with reference TRBV2 and TRBJ2-4 gives the whole variable domain EPEVTQTPSHQVTQMGQEVILRCVPISNHLYFYWYRQILGQKVEFLVSFYNNEISEKSEIFDDQFSVERPDGSNFTLKIRSTKLEDSAMYFCASSREGVAKNIQYFGAGTRLSVL.

This chain joins TRBV24-1 and TRBJ2-7; the D is unclear. Trimming pared 11 bases from V and 6 bases from J, leaving 19 bases between. Germline assignment: CDR1 KGHDR and CDR2 SFDVKD. This CDR3 has 13 residues. CDR3 region: CASSSTPGSEQYF. CDR3 DNA sequence: TGTGCCAGCAGCTCCACTCCAGGCTCCGAGCAGTACTTC.

This clonotype showed up just a few times. The chain combines TRBV7-2 with TRBJ2-7, with 10 bases lining up with TRBD2. The CDR3 extends over 16 amino acids. Germline CDR1 SGHTA, CDR2 FQGNSA. The J segment lost 6 bases and the V segment lost 2 bases, leaving 10 bases of the junction unmatched. CDR3 residues: CASSLTGLAEACEQYF. The CDR3 bases are TGTGCCAGCAGCTTAACAGGACTAGCGGAGGCCTGCGAGCAGTACTTC.

The chain is built from TRBV7-9 and TRBJ1-1, with D perhaps matching TRBD1 (5 bases). Germline lookup yields CDR1 SEHNR and CDR2 FQNEAQ (reference sequence). V gave up 1 base and J gave up 6 bases, with 24 bases separating them. The CDR3 contains 18 residues. In DNA form, the CDR3 reads TGTGCCAGCAGCTTAGGGGGGACCGGGGCCCGTAGTACGGCTGAAGCTTTCTTT. Translation gives CASSLGGTGARSTAEAFF.

This sequence joins TRBV13 and TRBJ2-4, with D unclear. The J call may be wrong; the DNA end is better matched by TRBJ2-7. The CDR3 is 16 amino acids. Germline CDR1 reads PRHDT; CDR2 reads FYEKMQ (reference sequence). For the CDR3, the DNA is TGTGCCAGCAGCACCACAGCCGGACGGTGGGTCACCGAGCAGTACTTC. This sequence encodes CASSTTAGRWVTEQYF.

In this sample, this clonotype turned up many times. The J gene is TRBJ1-2, the V gene TRBV7-9; no firm D call. Germline V gene sequence: CDR1 SEHNR, CDR2 FQNEAQ (reference sequence). Trimming took 1 base from V and 5 from J, leaving 5 bases between them. This CDR3 comprises 12 residues. The CDR3 region is CASSLEFYGYTF. The CDR3 coding sequence is TGTGCCAGCAGCTTAGAGTTTTATGGCTACACCTTC.

The chain combines TRBV7-2 with TRBJ1-5, with no clear D. With 2 bases removed from V and 5 bases from J, the gap between germline ends came to 10 bases. CDR1 and CDR2 (germline): SGHTA, FQGNSA. The CDR3 loop spans 14 amino acids. For the CDR3, the DNA is TGTGCCAGCAGCTTATCAGGCGATTATCAGCCCCAGCATTTT. Translation: CASSLSGDYQPQHF.

This clonotype appeared a few times. The V and J genes are TRBV18 and TRBJ1-5; D is undetermined. Germline V gives CDR1 KGHSH, CDR2 LQKENI. CDR3 length: 16 residues. V gave up 3 bases and J gave up 2 bases, with 14 bases separating them. CDR3 nucleotide sequence: TGTGCCAGCTCACCCCGAGGATCTGGTGGCAATCAGCCCCAGCATTTT. Encoded protein: CASSPRGSGGNQPQHF.

The V and J genes are TRBV7-2 and TRBJ1-2; D unresolved. Germline loops: CDR1 SGHTA, CDR2 FQGNSA. The length of the CDR3 is 13 residues. V gave up 0 bases and J gave up 8 bases, with 10 bases separating them. As DNA, the CDR3 is TGTGCCAGCAGCTTAGCGGGGAGTGTCGGCTACACCTTC. Amino acid sequence: CASSLAGSVGYTF.

In its sample, this clonotype was seen many times. The genes are TRBV5-5 and TRBJ2-7, with 9 positions matching TRBD1. This CDR3 has 16 residues. The J segment lost 0 bases and the V segment lost 4 bases, leaving 8 bases of the junction unmatched. Germline CDR1 is SGHKS and CDR2 is YYEKEE (reference sequence). The CDR3 protein is CASSTLQGASSYEQYF. The CDR3 DNA sequence: TGTGCCAGCAGCACCCTACAGGGGGCTAGCTCCTACGAGCAGTACTTC.

The CDR3 region is CSATWRGKETQYF. The CDR3 nucleotides are TGCAGTGCTACATGGCGGGGAAAAGAGACCCAGTACTTC. This chain joins TRBV20-1 and TRBJ2-5, with D perhaps matching TRBD2 (6 bases). The CDR3 covers 13 residues. Germline V lookup: CDR1 DFQATT, CDR2 SNEGSKA (reference sequence). V was trimmed by 4 bases and J by 3 bases, leaving 12 bases between them.

The gene calls are TRBV7-9 and TRBJ1-4; 8 bases line up with TRBD1. V was pared by 5 bases and J by 7 bases, with 12 bases of the junction left unmatched. The CDR3 has 16 amino acids. Germline assignment: CDR1 SEHNR and CDR2 FQNEAQ (reference sequence). The CDR3 nucleotides read TGTGCCAGCAGCCATAAGAATCAGGGGGCAGCTGAAAAACTGTTTTTT. It translates to CASSHKNQGAAEKLFF.

This clonotype has just a few counts. The CDR3 loop is CASSDGNRGPGRETQYF. CDR3 nucleotides: TGTGCCAGCAGTGATGGTAACAGGGGGCCGGGTAGAGAGACCCAGTACTTC. The chain couples TRBV12-3 or TRBV12-4 to TRBJ2-5, with TRBD1 matching over 9 bases. The CDR3 runs to 17 residues. With 5 bases clipped from V and 4 bases from J, the junction kept 14 bases outside the gene matches.

This rearrangement joins TRBV9 to TRBJ1-2, with D unresolved. Germline assignment: CDR1 SGDLS and CDR2 YYNGEE. V lost 1 base, J lost 2 bases, and 9 bases lay in between. The CDR3 length is 14 residues. The CDR3 loop reads CASSVTEQNYGYTF. CDR3 DNA sequence: TGTGCCAGCAGCGTAACAGAGCAAAACTATGGCTACACCTTC.

A few counts support this clonotype. Germline is not matched at one junction end, which may reflect a read error. The chain recombines TRBV12-3 or TRBV12-4 with TRBJ2-3, with a tentative D call TRBD1 (7 bases). The CDR3 runs to 14 residues. Here the CDR3 reads CAGSIADRTDTQYF. The CDR3 nucleotides are TGTGCCGGCAGTATAGCGGACAGGACAGATACGCAGTATTTT.

This clonotype was counted at least ten times. This rearrangement joins TRBV5-1 to TRBJ2-7; 8 nucleotides agree with TRBD2. This CDR3 is built from 15 residues. The V and J ends lost 1 base and 3 bases, in that order; junction bases with no gene match: 6. Germline-derived CDR1 and CDR2 are SGHRS and YFSETQ. This CDR3 is CASSLNAGGFYEQYF. CDR3 nucleotide sequence: TGCGCCAGCAGCTTGAACGCGGGGGGCTTCTACGAGCAGTACTTC.

This clonotype has a handful of counts. The chain links TRBV20-1 to TRBJ2-1; 14 nucleotides agree with TRBD2. The CDR3 totals 17 residues. V was pared by 3 bases and J by 6 bases, with 10 bases of the junction left unmatched. Germline CDR1 and CDR2: DFQATT and SNEGSKA (reference sequence). CDR3 bases: TGCAGTGCTAGGAGACTGGGACTAGCGGGGGTCCCCAATGAGCAGTTCTTC. Its translation is CSARRLGLAGVPNEQFF.

In its sample, this clonotype was seen many times. V gene TRBV29-1 combines with J gene TRBJ2-4, with D perhaps TRBD1 or TRBD2 (5 bases each). There are 18 residues in the CDR3. The germline V gene has CDR1 SQVTM and CDR2 ANQGSEA. Between the trimmed V and J ends, which lost 6 bases and 0 bases, there was a span of 24 bases. CDR3 nucleotides: TGCAGCGTCTCCGGGGCATCCAGCCCGTTCCTAGCCAAAAACATTCAGTACTTC. The encoded protein is CSVSGASSPFLAKNIQYF.